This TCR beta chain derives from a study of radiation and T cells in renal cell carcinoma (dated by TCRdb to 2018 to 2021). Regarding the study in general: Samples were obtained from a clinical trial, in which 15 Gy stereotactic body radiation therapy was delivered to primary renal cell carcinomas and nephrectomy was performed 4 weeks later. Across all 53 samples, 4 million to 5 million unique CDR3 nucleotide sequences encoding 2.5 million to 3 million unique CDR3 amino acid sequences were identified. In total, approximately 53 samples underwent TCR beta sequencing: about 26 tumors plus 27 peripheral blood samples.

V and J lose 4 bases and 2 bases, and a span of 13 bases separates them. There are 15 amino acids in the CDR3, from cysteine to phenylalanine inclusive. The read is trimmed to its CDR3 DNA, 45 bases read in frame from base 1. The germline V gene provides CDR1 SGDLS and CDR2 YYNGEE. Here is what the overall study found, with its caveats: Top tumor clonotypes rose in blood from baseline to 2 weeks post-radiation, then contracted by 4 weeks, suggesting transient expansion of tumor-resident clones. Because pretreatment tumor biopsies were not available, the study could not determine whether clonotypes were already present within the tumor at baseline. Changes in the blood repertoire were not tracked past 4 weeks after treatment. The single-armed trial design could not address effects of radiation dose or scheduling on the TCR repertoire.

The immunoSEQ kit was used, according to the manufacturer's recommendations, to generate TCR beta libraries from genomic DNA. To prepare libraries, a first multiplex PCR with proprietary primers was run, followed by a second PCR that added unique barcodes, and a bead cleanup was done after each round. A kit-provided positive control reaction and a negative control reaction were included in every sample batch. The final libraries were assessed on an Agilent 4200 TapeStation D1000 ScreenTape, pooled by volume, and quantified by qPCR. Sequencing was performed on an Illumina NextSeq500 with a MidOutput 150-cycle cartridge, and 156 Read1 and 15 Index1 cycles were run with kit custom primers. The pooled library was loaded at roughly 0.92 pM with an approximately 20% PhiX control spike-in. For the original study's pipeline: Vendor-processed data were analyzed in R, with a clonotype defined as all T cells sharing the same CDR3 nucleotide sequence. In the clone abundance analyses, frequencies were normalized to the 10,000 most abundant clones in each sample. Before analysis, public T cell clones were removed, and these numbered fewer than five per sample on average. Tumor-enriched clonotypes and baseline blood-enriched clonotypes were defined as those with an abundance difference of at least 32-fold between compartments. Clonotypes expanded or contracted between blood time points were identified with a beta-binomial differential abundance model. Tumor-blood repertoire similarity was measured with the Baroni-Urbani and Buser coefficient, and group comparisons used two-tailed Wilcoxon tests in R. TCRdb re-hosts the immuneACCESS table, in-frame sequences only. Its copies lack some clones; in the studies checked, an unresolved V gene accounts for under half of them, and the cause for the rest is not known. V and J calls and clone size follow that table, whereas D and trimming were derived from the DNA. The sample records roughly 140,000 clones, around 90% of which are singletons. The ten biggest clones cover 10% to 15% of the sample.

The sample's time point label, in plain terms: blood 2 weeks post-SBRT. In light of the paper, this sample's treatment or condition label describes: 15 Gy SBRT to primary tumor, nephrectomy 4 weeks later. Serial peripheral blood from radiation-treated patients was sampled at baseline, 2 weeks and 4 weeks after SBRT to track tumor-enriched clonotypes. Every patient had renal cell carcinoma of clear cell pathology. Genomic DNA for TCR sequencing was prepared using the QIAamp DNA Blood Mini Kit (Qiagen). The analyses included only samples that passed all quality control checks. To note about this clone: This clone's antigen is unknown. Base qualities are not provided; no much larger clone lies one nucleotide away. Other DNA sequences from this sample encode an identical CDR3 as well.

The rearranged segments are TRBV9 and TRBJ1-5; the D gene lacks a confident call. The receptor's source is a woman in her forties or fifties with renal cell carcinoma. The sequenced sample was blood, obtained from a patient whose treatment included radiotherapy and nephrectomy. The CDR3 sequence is CASSPPGRGNQPQHF. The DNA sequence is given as TGTGCCAGCAGCCCTCCTGGGAGGGGCAATCAGCCCCAGCATTTT.